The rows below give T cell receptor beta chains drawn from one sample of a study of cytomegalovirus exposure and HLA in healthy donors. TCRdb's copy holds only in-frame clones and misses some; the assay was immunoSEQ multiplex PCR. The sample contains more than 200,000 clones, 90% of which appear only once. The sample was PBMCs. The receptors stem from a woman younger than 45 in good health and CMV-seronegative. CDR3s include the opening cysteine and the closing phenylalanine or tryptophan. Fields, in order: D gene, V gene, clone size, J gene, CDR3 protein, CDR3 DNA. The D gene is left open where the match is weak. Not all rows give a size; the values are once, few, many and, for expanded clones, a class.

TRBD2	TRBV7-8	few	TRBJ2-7	CASSLTSGRILGYEQYF	TGTGCCAGCAGCCTGACTAGCGGGAGAATTTTGGGATACGAGCAGTACTTC
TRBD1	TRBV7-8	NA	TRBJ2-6	CASRRDRVISGANVLTF	TGTGCCAGCCGCCGGGACAGGGTCATCTCTGGGGCCAACGTCCTGACTTTC
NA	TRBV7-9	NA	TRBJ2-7	CASSGGAGYEQYF	TGTGCCAGCAGCGGGGGGGCTGGCTACGAGCAGTACTTC
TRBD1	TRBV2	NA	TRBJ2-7	CASSELGTGYEQYF	TGTGCCAGCAGTGAGTTAGGGACAGGCTACGAGCAGTACTTC
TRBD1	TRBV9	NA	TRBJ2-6	CASSMDRVVSGANVLTF	TGTGCCAGCAGCATGGACAGGGTGGTCTCTGGGGCCAACGTCCTGACTTTC
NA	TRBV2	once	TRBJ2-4	CASSETDLNIQYF	TGTGCCAGCAGTGAAACTGACCTCAACATTCAGTACTTC
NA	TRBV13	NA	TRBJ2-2	CASSSRDTYTGELFF	TGTGCCAGCAGCTCCAGGGACACCTACACCGGGGAGCTGTTTTTT
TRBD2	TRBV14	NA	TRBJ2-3	CASSQGSGRLYTQYF	TGTGCCAGCAGCCAAGGAAGCGGGAGGTTATATACGCAGTATTTT
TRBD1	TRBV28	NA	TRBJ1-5	CATQGVNNQPQHF	TGTGCCACCCAGGGGGTGAACAATCAGCCCCAGCATTTT
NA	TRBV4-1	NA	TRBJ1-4	CASSPPNSGPNEKLFF	TGCGCCAGCAGCCCACCAAACTCGGGGCCGAATGAAAAACTGTTTTTT
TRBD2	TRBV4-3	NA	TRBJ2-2	CASSQRLAGVSGELFF	TGCGCCAGCAGCCAACGACTAGCGGGAGTCTCCGGGGAGCTGTTTTTT
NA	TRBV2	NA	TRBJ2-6	CASQGGRSGANVLTF	TGTGCCAGCCAGGGGGGTCGATCTGGGGCCAACGTCCTGACTTTC
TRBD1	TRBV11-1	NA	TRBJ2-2	CASSTRDRETGELFF	TGTGCCAGCAGCACACGGGACAGGGAAACCGGGGAGCTGTTTTTT
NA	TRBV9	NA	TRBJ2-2	CASRRGADAPNTGELFF	TGTGCCAGCAGAAGGGGAGCGGACGCTCCGAACACCGGGGAGCTGTTTTTT
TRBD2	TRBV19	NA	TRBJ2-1	CASSIGGLAYNEQFF	TGTGCCAGTAGTATAGGGGGACTAGCCTACAATGAGCAGTTCTTC
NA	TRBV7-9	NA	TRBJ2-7	CASSLPTSSYEQYF	TGTGCCAGCAGCCTACCGACTAGCTCCTACGAGCAGTACTTC
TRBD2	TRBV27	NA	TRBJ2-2	CASSSRLAGGLNTGELFF	TGTGCCAGCAGTTCCCGGCTAGCGGGAGGGTTGAACACCGGGGAGCTGTTTTTT
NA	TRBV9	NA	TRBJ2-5	CASSRGGRQETQYF	TGTGCCAGCAGTAGGGGGGGTCGTCAAGAGACCCAGTACTTC